This entry is about one TCR beta chain. This CDR3 is built from 17 residues. CDR1 is SGHDN, CDR2 FVKESK, per germline. The ends lost 6 bases at V and 3 bases at J; junction bases unmatched: 9. This entry belongs to a study of T cell responses to AZD1222 COVID-19 vaccine. Some clones are missing from TCRdb's copy, which holds only in-frame ones; the method was immunoSEQ multiplex PCR. The sample has more than 85,000 clones, 88% seen once. Here the sequenced sample was peripheral blood, taken on day 0 of AZD1222 vaccination. The V call is TRBV14, the J call TRBJ2-2; TRBD2 matches at 11 bases. The receptor's source is an adult in good health. The CDR3 loop is CASRPTSGMGYTGELFF. The CDR3 DNA sequence: TGTGCCAGCAGGCCGACTAGCGGGATGGGGTACACCGGGGAGCTGTTTTTT.